This T cell receptor (beta chain) was captured by sequencing in a study of identifying expanded T cells in peripheral blood. V dropped 7 bases and J dropped 3 bases, with 14 bases sitting between them. CDR1 is LGHNA, CDR2 YNFKEQ, per germline. CDR3 size: 14 residues. Here immunoSEQ multiplex PCR was the method, and the copy in TCRdb shows in-frame clones only, minus some. This table has more than 45,000 clones, around 83% appearing once. In this sample, this clone turned up a few times. The antigen is unknown. Overall study results and limits: Differentially abundant clones: roughly 1.2 between replicates, 16.4 at two to three weeks, 19 to 20 at four. Roughly two-week clone count variance significantly increased as total template count grew.

No infections or other immune events were documented during collection. The sample consisted of blood. The V and J genes are TRBV4-2 and TRBJ2-3; maybe TRBD1 (5 bases). The source of this sequence is a person aged 18 to 70 in good health. The CDR3 sequence: CASKGYRDTDTQYF. In DNA form, the CDR3 reads TGTGCCAGCAAGGGGTATAGGGATACAGATACGCAGTATTTT.